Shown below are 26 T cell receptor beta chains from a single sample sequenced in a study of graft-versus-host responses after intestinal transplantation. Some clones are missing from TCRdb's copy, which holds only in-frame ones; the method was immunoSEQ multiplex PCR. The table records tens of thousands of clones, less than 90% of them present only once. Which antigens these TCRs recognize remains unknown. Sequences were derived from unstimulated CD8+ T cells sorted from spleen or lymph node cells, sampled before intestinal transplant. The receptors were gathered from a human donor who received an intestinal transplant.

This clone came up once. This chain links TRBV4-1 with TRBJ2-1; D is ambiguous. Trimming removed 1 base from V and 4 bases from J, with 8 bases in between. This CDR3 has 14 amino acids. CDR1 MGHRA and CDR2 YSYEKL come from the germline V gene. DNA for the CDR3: TGCGCCAGCAGCCAAGTCTTACCTTACAATGAGCAGTTCTTC. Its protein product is CASSQVLPYNEQFF.

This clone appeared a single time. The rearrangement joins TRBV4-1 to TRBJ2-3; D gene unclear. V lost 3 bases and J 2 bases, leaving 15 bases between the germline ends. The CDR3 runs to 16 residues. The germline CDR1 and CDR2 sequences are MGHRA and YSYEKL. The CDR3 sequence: CASSQLNVVITDTQYF. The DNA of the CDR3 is TGCGCCAGCAGCCAGTTGAATGTTGTAATCACAGATACGCAGTATTTT.

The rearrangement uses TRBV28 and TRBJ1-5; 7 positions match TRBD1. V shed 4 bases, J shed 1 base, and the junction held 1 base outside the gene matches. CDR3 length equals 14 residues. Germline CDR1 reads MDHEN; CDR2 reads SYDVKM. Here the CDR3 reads CASSWGQSNQPQHF. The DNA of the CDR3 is TGTGCCAGCAGTTGGGGACAGAGCAATCAGCCCCAGCATTTT.

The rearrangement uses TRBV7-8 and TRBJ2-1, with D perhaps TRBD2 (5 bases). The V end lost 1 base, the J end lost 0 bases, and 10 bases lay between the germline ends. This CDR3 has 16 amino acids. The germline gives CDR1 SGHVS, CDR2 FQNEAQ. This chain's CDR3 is CASSLEAGSSYNEQFF. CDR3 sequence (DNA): TGTGCCAGCAGCTTAGAGGCGGGTAGCTCCTACAATGAGCAGTTCTTC.

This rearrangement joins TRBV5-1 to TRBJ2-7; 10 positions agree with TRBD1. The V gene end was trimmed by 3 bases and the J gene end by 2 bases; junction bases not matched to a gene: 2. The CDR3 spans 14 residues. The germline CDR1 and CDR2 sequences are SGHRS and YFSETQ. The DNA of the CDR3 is TGCGCCAGCAGCTCTGGACAGGGGGCCTACGAGCAGTACTTC. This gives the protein CASSSGQGAYEQYF.

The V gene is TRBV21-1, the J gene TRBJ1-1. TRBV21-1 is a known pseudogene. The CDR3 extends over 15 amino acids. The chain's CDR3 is CASSKVWSANTEAFF. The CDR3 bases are TGTGCCAGCAGCAAAGTCTGGTCAGCGAACACTGAAGCTTTCTTT.

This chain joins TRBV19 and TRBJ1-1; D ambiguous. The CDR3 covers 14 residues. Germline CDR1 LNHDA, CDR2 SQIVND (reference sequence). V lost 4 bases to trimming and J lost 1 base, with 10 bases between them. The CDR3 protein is CASSTWGANTEAFF. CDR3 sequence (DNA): TGTGCCAGTAGTACTTGGGGTGCGAACACTGAAGCTTTCTTT.

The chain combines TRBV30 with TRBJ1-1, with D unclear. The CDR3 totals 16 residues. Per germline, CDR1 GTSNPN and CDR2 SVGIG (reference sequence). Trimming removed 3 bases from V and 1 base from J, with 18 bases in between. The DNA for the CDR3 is TGTGCCTGGAGGTGGAGGACGGGTTGGGGGAACACTGAAGCTTTCTTT. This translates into CAWRWRTGWGNTEAFF. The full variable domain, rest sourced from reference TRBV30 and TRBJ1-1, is SQTIHQWPATLVQPVGSPLSLECTVEGTSNPNLYWYRQAAGRGLQLLFYSVGIGQISSEVPQNLSASRPQDRQFILSSKKLLLSDSGFYLCAWRWRTGWGNTEAFFGQGTRLTVV.

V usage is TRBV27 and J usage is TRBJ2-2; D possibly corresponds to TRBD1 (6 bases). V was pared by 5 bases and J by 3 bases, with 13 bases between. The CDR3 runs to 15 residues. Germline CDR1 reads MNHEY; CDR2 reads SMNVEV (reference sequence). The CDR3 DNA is TGTGCCAGCAGTCTAGGGGACACCTACACCGGGGAGCTGTTTTTT. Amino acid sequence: CASSLGDTYTGELFF.

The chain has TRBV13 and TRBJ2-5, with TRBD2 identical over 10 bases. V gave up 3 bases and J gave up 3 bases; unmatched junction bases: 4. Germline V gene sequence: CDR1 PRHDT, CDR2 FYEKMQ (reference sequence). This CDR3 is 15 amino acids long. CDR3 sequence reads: CASSFSGRSEETQYF. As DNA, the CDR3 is TGTGCCAGCAGCTTTAGCGGGAGGTCTGAAGAGACCCAGTACTTC.

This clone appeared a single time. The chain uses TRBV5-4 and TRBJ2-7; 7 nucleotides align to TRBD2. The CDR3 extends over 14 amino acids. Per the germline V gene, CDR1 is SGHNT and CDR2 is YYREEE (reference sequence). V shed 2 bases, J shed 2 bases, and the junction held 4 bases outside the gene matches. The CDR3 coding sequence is TGTGCCAGCAGCTTCAGGGCGGGGGCCTACGAGCAGTACTTC. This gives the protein CASSFRAGAYEQYF.

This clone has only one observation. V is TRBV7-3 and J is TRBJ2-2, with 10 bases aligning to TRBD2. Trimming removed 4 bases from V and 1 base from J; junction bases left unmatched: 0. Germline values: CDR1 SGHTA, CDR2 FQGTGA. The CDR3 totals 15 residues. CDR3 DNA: TGTGCCAGCAGCTGGACTAGCGGGAACACCGGGGAGCTGTTTTTT. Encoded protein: CASSWTSGNTGELFF. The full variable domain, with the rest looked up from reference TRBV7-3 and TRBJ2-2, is GAGVSQTPSNKVTEKGKYVELRCDPISGHTALYWYRQSLGQGPEFLIYFQGTGAADDSGLPNDRFFAVRPEGSVSTLKIQRTERGDSAVYLCASSWTSGNTGELFFGEGSRLTVL.

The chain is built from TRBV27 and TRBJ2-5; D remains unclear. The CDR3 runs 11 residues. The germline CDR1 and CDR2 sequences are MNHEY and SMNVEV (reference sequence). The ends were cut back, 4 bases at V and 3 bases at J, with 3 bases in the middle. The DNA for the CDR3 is TGTGCCAGCAGTTGGAAAGAGACCCAGTACTTC. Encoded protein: CASSWKETQYF.

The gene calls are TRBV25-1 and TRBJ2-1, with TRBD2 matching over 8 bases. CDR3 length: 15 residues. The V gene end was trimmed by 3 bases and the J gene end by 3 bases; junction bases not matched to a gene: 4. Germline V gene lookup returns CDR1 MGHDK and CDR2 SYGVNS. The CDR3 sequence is CASSDPGTSYNEQFF. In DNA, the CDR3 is TGTGCCAGCAGTGACCCCGGGACTAGCTACAATGAGCAGTTCTTC.

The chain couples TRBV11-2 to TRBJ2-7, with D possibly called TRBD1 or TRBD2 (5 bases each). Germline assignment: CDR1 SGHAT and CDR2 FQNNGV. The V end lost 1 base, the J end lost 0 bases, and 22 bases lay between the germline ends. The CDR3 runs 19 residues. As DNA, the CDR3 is TGTGCCAGCAGCTTAGGATTGGGGACCGCCAGACTACCCTCCTACGAGCAGTACTTC. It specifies CASSLGLGTARLPSYEQYF.

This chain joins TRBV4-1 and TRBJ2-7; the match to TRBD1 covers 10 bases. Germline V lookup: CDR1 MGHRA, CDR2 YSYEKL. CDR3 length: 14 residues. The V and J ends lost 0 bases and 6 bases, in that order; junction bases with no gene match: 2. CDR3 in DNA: TGCGCCAGCAGCCAAGAGGACAGGGGGACCGAGCAGTACTTC. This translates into CASSQEDRGTEQYF.

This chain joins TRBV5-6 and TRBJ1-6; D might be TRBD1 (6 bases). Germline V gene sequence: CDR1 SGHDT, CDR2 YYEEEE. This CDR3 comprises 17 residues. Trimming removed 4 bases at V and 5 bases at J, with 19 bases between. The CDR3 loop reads CASSQTRVAGDNSPLHF. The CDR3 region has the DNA TGTGCCAGCAGCCAAACGCGTGTGGCAGGGGATAATTCACCCCTCCACTTT.

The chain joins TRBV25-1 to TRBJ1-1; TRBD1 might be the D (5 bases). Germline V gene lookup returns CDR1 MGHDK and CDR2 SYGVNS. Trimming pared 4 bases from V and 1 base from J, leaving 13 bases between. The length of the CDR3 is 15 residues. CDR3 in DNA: TGTGCCAGCAGTGTAAGATTCGGGGCGAACACTGAAGCTTTCTTT. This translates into CASSVRFGANTEAFF.

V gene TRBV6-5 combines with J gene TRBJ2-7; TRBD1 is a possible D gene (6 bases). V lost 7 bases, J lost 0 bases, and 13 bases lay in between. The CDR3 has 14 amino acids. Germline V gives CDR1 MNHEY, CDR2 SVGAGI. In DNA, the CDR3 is TGTGCCAGCAACTATCAGGACAGCTCCTACGAGCAGTACTTC. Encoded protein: CASNYQDSSYEQYF.

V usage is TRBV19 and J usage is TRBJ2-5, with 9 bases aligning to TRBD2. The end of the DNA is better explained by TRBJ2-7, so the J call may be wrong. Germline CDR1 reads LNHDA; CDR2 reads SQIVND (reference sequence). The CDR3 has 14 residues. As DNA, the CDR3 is TGTGCCAGTAGTATCGTAGCGGGGGTTTACGAGCAGTACTTC. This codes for CASSIVAGVYEQYF.

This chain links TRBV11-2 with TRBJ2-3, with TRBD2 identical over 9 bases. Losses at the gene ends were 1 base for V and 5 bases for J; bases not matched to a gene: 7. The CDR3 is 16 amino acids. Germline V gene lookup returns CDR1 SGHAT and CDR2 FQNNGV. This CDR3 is CASSLGGGGAVDTQYF. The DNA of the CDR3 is TGTGCCAGCAGCTTAGGCGGCGGGGGGGCCGTAGATACGCAGTATTTT.

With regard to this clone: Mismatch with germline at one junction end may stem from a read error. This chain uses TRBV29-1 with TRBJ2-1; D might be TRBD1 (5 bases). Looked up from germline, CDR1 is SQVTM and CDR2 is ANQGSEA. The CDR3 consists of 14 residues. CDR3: CSVGPSSSYNELFF. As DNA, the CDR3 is TGCAGCGTGGGGCCATCCAGCTCCTACAATGAGCTGTTCTTC.

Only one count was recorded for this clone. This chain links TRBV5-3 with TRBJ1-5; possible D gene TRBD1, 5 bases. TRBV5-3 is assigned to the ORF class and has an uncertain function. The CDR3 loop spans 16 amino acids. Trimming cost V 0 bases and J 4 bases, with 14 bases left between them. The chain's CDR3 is CARSLAGRRKNQPQHF. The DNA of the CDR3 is TGTGCCAGAAGCTTGGCAGGGAGGAGGAAAAATCAGCCCCAGCATTTT.

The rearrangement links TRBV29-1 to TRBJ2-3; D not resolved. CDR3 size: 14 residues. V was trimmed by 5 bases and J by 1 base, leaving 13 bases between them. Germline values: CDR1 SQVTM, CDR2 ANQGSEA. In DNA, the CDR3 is TGCAGCGTTCTCCTAGGCGCCGGCACAGATACGCAGTATTTT. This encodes CSVLLGAGTDTQYF.

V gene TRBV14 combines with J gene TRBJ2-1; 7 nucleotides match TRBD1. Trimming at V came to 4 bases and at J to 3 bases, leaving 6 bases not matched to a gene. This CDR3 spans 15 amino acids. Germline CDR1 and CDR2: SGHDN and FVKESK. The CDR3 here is CASSREGAHYNEQFF. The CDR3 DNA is TGTGCCAGCAGCCGCGAGGGGGCCCACTACAATGAGCAGTTCTTC. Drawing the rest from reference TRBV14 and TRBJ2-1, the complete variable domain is EAGVTQFPSHSVIEKGQTVTLRCDPISGHDNLYWYRRVMGKEIKFLLHFVKESKQDESGMPNNRFLAERTGGTYSTLKVQPAELEDSGVYFCASSREGAHYNEQFFGPGTRLTVL.

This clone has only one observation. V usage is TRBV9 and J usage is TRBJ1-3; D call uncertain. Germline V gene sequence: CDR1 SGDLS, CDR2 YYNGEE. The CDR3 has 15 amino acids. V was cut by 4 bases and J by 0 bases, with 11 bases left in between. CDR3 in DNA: TGTGCCAGCAGCCCACGATGGGACTCTGGAAACACCATATATTTT. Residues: CASSPRWDSGNTIYF.